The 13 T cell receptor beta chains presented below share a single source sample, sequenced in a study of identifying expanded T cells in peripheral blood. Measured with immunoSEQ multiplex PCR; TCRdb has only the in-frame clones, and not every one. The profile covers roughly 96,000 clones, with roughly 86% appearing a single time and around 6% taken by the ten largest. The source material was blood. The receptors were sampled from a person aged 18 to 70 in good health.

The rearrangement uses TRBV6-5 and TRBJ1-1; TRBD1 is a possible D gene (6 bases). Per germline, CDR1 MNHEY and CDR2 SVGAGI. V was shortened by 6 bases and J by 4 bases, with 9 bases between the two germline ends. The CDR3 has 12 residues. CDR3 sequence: CASRGGFTEAFF. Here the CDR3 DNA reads TGTGCCAGCAGAGGGGGGTTCACTGAAGCTTTCTTT.

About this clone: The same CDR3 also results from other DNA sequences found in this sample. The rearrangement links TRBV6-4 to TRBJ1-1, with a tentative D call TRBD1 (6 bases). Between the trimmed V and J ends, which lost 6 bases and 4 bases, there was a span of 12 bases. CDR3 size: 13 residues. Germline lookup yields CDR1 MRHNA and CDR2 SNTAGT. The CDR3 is CASSRTGLTEAFF. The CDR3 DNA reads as TGTGCCAGCAGCCGCACAGGGCTCACTGAAGCTTTCTTT.

The CDR3 reads CASSRDGSDYGYTF. The CDR3 DNA follows: TGTGCCAGCAGTCGGGACGGCTCTGACTATGGCTACACCTTC. The chain employs TRBV6-5 and TRBJ1-2, with a possible D match to TRBD1 (5 bases). CDR3 length: 14 residues. Trimming removed 5 bases at V and 3 bases at J, with 13 bases between. Germline V gives CDR1 MNHEY, CDR2 SVGAGI.

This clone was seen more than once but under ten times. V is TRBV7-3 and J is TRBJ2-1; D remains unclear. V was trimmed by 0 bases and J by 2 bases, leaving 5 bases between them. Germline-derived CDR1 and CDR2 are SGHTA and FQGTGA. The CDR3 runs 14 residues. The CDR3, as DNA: TGTGCCAGCAGCTTAACATCTGCCTACAATGAGCAGTTCTTC. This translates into CASSLTSAYNEQFF.

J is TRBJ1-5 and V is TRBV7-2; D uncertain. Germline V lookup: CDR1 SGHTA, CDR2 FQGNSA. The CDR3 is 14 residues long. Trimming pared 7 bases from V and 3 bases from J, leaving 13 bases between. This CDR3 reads CASTPRGFNQPQHF. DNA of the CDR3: TGTGCCAGCACCCCGAGAGGGTTCAATCAGCCCCAGCATTTT.

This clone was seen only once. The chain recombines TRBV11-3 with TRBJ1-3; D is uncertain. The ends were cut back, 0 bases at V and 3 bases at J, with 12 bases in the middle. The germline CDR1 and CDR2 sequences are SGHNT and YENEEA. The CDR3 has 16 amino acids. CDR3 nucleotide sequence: TGTGCCAGCAGCTTAGATCTCGCCGGTGGTGGAAACACCATATATTTT. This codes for CASSLDLAGGGNTIYF.

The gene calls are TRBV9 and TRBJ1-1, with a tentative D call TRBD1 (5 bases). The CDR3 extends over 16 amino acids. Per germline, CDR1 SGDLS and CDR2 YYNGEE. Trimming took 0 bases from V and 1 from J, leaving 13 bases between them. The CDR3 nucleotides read TGTGCCAGCAGCGTAGACCAGGGTAGGGGGAACACTGAAGCTTTCTTT. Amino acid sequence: CASSVDQGRGNTEAFF.

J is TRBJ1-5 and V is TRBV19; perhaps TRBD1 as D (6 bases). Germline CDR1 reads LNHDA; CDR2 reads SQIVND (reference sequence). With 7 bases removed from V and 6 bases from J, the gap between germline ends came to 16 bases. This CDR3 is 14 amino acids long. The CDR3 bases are TGTGCCAGTACCCCGTCCTCCAGGGGTCAGCCCCAGCATTTT. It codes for CASTPSSRGQPQHF.

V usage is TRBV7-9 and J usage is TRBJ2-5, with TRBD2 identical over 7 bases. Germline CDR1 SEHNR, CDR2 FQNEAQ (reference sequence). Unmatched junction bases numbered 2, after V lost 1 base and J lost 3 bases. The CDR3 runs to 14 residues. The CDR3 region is CASSLVLAKETQYF. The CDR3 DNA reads TGTGCCAGCAGCTTAGTACTAGCGAAAGAGACCCAGTACTTC.

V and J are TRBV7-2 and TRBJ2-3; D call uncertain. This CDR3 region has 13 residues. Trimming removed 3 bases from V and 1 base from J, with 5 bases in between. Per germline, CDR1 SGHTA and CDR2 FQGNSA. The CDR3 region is CASSLGGTDTQYF. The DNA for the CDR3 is TGTGCCAGCAGCTTGGGTGGCACAGATACGCAGTATTTT.

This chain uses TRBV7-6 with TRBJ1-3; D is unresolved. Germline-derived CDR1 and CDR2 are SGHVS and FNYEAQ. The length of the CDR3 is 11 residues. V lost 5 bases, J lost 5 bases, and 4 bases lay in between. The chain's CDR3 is CASSVRNTIYF. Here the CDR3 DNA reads TGTGCCAGCAGCGTGAGAAACACCATATATTTT. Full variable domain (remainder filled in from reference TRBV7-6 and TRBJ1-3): GAGVSQSPRYKVTKRGQDVALRCDPISGHVSLYWYRQALGQGPEFLTYFNYEAQQDKSGLPNDRFSAERPEGSISTLTIQRTEQRDSAMYRCASSVRNTIYFGEGSWLTVV.

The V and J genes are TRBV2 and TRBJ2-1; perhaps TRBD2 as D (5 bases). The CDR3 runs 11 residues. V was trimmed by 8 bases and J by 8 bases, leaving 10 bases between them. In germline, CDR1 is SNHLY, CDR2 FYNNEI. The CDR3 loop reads CASGLLDEQFF. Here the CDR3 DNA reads TGTGCCAGCGGACTCCTCGATGAGCAGTTCTTC.

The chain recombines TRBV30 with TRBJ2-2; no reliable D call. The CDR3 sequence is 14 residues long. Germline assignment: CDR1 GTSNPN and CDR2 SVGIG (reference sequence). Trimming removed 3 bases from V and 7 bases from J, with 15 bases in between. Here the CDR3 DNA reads TGTGCCTGGAGAGGTTCAGTTTATGGCGGGGAGCTGTTTTTT. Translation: CAWRGSVYGGELFF.